This T cell receptor (beta chain) was recovered during a study of blood T cell repertoires in COVID-19. The overall study: Sample material is recorded as cDNA or gDNA derived from T cells, B-cell-depleted T cells, or PBMCs.

Recruited during active infection, patients (from Seattle) were subsequently followed longitudinally. CDR1 is KGHSH, CDR2 LQKENI, per germline. The CDR3 covers 14 residues. V was clipped by 4 bases and J by 7 bases, with 14 bases between them. Per the study methods: Amplified reference gene primers provided the basis for estimating nucleated cell counts. TCRdb's copy holds only in-frame clones and misses some; the assay was immunoSEQ multiplex PCR. The V and J calls and the clone size are those of that table, but D and trimming were determined from the DNA. The profile shows just over 150,000 clones, around 93% of them singletons.

The genes are TRBV18 and TRBJ2-1, with D possibly being TRBD2 (6 bases). This receptor was identified in a young man with COVID-19, enrolled during active disease. Sequences were obtained from peripheral blood. CDR3 region: CASSLSGGLNEQFF. CDR3 DNA sequence: TGTGCCAGCTCACTAAGTGGGGGACTTAATGAGCAGTTCTTC. Together with reference TRBV18 and TRBJ2-1, the CDR3 gives the full variable domain: NAGVMQNPRHLVRRRGQEARLRCSPMKGHSHVYWYRQLPEEGLKFMVYLQKENIIDESGMPKERFSAEFPKEGPSILRIQQVVRGDSAAYFCASSLSGGLNEQFFGPGTRLTVL.